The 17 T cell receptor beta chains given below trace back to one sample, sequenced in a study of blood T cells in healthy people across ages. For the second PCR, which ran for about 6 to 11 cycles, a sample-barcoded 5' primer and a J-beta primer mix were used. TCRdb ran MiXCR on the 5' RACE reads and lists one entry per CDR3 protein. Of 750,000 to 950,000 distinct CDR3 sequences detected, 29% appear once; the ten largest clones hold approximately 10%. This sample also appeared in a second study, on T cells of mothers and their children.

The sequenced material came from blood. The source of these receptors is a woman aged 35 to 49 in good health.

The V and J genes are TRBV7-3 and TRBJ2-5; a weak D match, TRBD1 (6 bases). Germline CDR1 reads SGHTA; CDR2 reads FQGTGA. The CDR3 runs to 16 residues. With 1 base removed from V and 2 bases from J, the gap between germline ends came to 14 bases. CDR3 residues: CASSLIPAQGQETQYF. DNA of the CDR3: TGTGCCAGCAGCTTAATCCCCGCCCAGGGGCAAGAGACCCAGTACTTC.

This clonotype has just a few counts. CDR3 in DNA: TGCAGCGCCACGAAAGGGGGCCCGAACACTGAAGCTTTCTTT. Its protein is CSATKGGPNTEAFF. The chain combines TRBV29-1 with TRBJ1-1, with 7 bases lining up with TRBD1. The germline V gene encodes CDR1 SQVTM and CDR2 ANQGSEA. The CDR3 extends over 14 amino acids. V shed 7 bases, J shed 1 base, and the junction held 9 bases outside the gene matches.

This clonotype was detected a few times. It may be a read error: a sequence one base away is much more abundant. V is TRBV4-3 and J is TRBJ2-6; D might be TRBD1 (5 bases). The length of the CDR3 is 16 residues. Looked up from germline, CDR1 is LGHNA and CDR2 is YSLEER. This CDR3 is CASSQNSYAGANVPTF. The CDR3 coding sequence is TGCGCCAGCAGCCAAAACAGCTACGCTGGGGCCAACGTCCCGACTTTC.

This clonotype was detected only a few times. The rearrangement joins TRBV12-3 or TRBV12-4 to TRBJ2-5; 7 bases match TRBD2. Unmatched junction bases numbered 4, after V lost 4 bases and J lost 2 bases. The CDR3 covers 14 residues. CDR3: CASSWGGGQETQYF. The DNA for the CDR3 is TGTGCCAGCAGTTGGGGCGGGGGACAAGAGACCCAGTACTTC.

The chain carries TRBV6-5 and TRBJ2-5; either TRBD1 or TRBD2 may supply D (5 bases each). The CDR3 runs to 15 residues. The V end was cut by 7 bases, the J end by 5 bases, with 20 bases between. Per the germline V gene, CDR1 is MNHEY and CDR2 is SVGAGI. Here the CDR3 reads CASKDSGRSRETQYF. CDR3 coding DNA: TGTGCCAGCAAGGACTCGGGACGGTCGAGGGAGACCCAGTACTTC.

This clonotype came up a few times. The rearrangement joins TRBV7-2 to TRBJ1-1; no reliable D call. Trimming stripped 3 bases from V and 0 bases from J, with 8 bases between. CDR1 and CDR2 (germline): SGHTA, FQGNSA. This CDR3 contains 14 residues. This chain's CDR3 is CASSFMSVNTEAFF. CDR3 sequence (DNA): TGTGCCAGCAGCTTCATGTCAGTGAACACTGAAGCTTTCTTT.

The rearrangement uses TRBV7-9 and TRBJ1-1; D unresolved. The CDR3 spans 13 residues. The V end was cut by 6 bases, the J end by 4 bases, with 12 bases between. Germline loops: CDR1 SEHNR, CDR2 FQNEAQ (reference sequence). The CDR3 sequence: CASSYAMGTEAFF. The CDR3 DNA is TGTGCCAGCAGTTACGCCATGGGCACTGAAGCTTTCTTT.

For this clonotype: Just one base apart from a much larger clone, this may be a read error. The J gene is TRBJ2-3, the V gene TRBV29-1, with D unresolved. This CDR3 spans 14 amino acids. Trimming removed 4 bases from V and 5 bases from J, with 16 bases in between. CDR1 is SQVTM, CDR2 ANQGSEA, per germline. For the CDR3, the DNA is TGCAGCGTTGTCTATGTACACGCCATAGATACGCAGTATTTT. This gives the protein CSVVYVHAIDTQYF.

The chain's CDR3 is CASSSGDRYQETQYF. The CDR3 DNA is TGTGCCAGCAGCTCAGGGGATCGGTACCAAGAGACCCAGTACTTC. The chain carries TRBV7-9 and TRBJ2-5, with D perhaps matching TRBD1 (6 bases). Trimming pared 4 bases from V and 0 bases from J, leaving 12 bases between. The CDR3 spans 15 residues. Germline-derived CDR1 and CDR2 are SEHNR and FQNEAQ (reference sequence).

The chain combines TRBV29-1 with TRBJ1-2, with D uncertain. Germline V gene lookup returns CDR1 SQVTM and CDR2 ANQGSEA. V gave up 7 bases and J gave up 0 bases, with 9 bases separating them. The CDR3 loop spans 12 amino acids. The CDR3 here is CSAPLSNYGYTF. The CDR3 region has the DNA TGCAGCGCTCCGCTCTCTAACTATGGCTACACCTTC.

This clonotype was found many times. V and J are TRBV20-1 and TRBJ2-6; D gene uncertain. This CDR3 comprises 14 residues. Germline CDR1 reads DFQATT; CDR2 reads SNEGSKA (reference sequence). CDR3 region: CSASGPSGANVLTF. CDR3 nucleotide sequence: TGCAGCGCCAGTGGGCCCTCTGGGGCCAACGTCCTGACTTTC.

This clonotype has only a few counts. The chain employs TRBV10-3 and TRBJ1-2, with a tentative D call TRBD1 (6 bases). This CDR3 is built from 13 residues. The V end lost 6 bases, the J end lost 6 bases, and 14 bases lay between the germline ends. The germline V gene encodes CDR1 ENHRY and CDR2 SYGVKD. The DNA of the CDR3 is TGTGCCATCAGCGAAACAGGGAGTAATGGCTACACCTTC. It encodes CAISETGSNGYTF.

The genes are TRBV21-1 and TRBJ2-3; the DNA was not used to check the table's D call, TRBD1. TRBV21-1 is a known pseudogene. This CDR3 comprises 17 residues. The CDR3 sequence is CASSKERRERSTDTQYF. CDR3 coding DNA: TGTGCCAGCAGCAAAGAGCGCAGGGAAAGGAGCACAGATACGCAGTATTTT.

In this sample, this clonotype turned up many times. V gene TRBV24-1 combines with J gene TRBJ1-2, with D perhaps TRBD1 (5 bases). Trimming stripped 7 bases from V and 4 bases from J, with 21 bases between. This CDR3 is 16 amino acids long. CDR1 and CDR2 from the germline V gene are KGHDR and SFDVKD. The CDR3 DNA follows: TGTGCCACCAGCCCCGGGACGGATGGTTGGATCTATGGCTACACCTTC. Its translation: CATSPGTDGWIYGYTF.

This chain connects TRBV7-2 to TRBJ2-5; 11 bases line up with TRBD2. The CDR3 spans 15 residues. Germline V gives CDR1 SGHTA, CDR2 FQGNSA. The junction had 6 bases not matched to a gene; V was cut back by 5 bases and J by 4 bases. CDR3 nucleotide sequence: TGTGCCAGCAGCCAGCGTAGCGGGGGGGCAGAGACCCAGTACTTC. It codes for CASSQRSGGAETQYF. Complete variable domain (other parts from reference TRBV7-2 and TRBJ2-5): GAGVSQSPSNKVTEKGKDVELRCDPISGHTALYWYRQSLGQGLEFLIYFQGNSAPDKSGLPSDRFSAERTGGSVSTLTIQRTQQEDSAVYLCASSQRSGGAETQYFGPGTRLLVL.

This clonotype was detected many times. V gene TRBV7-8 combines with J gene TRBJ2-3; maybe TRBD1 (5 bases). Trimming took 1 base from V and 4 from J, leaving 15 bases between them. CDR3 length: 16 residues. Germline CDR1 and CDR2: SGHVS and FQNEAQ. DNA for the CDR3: TGTGCCAGCAGCTTAGGTGTAGGGGCGGCTGCAGATACGCAGTATTTT. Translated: CASSLGVGAAADTQYF.

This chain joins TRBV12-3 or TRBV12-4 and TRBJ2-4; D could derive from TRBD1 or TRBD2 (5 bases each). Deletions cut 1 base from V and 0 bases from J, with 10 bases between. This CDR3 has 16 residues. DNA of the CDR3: TGTGCCAGCAGTTTAGAGGGGAGATTAGCCAAAAACATTCAGTACTTC. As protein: CASSLEGRLAKNIQYF.